These 4 T cell receptor beta chains share one sample of origin, sequenced in a study of blood T cell repertoires in COVID-19. TCRdb's copy holds only in-frame clones and misses some; the assay was immunoSEQ multiplex PCR. The data show around 260,000 clones, around 86% seen once. Sequencing was performed on peripheral blood. The receptors were sampled from a human donor in a cohort sampled during active COVID-19.

This chain connects TRBV28 to TRBJ1-1, with 8 bases aligning to TRBD1. The CDR3 runs 15 residues. After removal of 6 bases from V and 4 bases from J, the junction contained 10 bases not matched to a gene. CDR1 is MDHEN and CDR2 is SYDVKM in the germline V gene. The CDR3 bases are TGTGCCAGCAGCCGTCTCAGGGGGCTGGGCACTGAAGCTTTCTTT. Encoded protein: CASSRLRGLGTEAFF.

CDR3: CASSPVVRANYGYTF. CDR3 nucleotides: TGTGCCAGCAGCCCAGTTGTGAGGGCTAACTATGGCTACACCTTC. The rearrangement uses TRBV3-1 (or the pseudogene TRBV3-2) and TRBJ1-2; D call uncertain. The CDR3 extends over 15 amino acids. Trimming took 4 bases from V and 0 from J, leaving 12 bases between them. Germline CDR1 reads LGHDT; CDR2 reads YNNKEL (reference sequence).

This chain uses TRBV29-1 with TRBJ2-2, with 9 bases matching TRBD1. The CDR3 runs 14 residues. After removal of 6 bases from V and 3 bases from J, the junction contained 5 bases not matched to a gene. CDR1 and CDR2 (germline): SQVTM, ANQGSEA. The CDR3 nucleotides are TGCAGCGTGAGGACAGGGGCCCACACCGGGGAGCTGTTTTTT. Protein sequence: CSVRTGAHTGELFF.

V gene TRBV6-2 or TRBV6-3 combines with J gene TRBJ2-7; 10 bases align to TRBD1. Germline V gene lookup returns CDR1 MNHEY and CDR2 SVGEGT. Trimming took 5 bases from V and 2 from J; bases not matched to a gene: 6. The CDR3 spans 15 residues. Here the CDR3 reads CASSGTGTGAYEQYF. For the CDR3, the DNA is TGTGCCAGCAGTGGCACCGGGACAGGGGCCTACGAGCAGTACTTC.